Many counts were recorded for the clone carrying this T cell receptor beta chain. Time point defined: patch test 1, 2 weeks after DPC sensitization. Indicated treatment: therapeutic diphenylcyclopropenone sensitization with weekly scalp DPC. The data are from a study of human T cells and chemical hapten exposure. Overall study context: Mostly female, the patients presented with alopecia areata, totalis or universalis. Per-sample variation in TCR yield stemmed mainly from small pooled library volume differences.

The ends were cut back, 4 bases at V and 4 bases at J, with 15 bases in the middle. Looked up from germline, CDR1 is SQVTM and CDR2 is ANQGSEA. This CDR3 region has 14 residues. Library construction involved attaching unique molecular identifiers to individual cDNA molecules, which allowed quantitative, reproducible TCR counting. Via MiXCR, TCRdb re-called the RACE reads, giving one row per CDR3 protein. The repertoire includes approximately 350,000 distinct CDR3 sequences, around 7% of them detected once, and 7% to 10% sits in the top ten. This material consisted of whole blood, taken in connection with sensitization to the hapten diphenylcyclopropenone (DPC). The TCR originated in a woman under 30 with alopecia areata. Some clones in this sample may be carry-over from other donors' samples. V gene TRBV29-1 combines with J gene TRBJ2-3; D assignment may be TRBD1 or TRBD2 (5 bases each). The CDR3 spells CSVGRDGVPDTQYF. DNA of the CDR3: TGCAGCGTTGGTCGGGACGGAGTCCCAGATACGCAGTATTTT.